These T cell receptor beta chains were read from a single sample in a study of spatial heterogeneity in lung cancer. TCRdb independently ran MiXCR on the 5' RACE reads; one entry per CDR3 protein. Among under 15,000 distinct CDR3 sequences, 4% to 5% were seen once, and the ten largest hold roughly 18%. Here the sequenced sample was lung tumor tissue, taken at surgery. These receptors originate from a female donor with early-stage non-small cell lung cancer. CDR3s include the opening cysteine and the closing phenylalanine or tryptophan. The order of the fields is D gene, clone size, J gene, V gene, CDR3 length, CDR3 DNA, CDR3 protein. The D gene is left open where the match is weak. The size entry is marked missing in some rows and otherwise reads once, few, many or a size class.

D: TRBD2
size: many
J: TRBJ2-5
V: TRBV28
length: 15
DNA: TGTGCCAGCACCTCTAGCGGGGGGTACCAAGAGACCCAGTACTTC
CDR3: CASTSSGGYQETQYF

D: TRBD1
size: many
J: TRBJ1-4
V: TRBV25-1
length: 15
DNA: TGTGCCAGCAGTGAATGGGGGACAGTGAATGAAAAACTGTTTTTT
CDR3: CASSEWGTVNEKLFF

D: NA
size: many
J: TRBJ2-5
V: TRBV6-5
length: 12
DNA: TGTGCCAGCAGTGCGACGAGCCCTAGTCTACACTTC
CDR3: CASSATSPSLHF

D: TRBD2
size: many
J: TRBJ2-2
V: TRBV6-2/TRBV6-3
length: 15
DNA: TGTGCCAGCAGTTGGGGACTAGCGGGGACCGGGGAGCTGTTTTTT
CDR3: CASSWGLAGTGELFF

D: NA
size: many
J: TRBJ2-4
V: TRBV6-1
length: 14
DNA: TGTGCCAGCAGTCCACTAGTAAGGGGGGACATTCAGTACTTC
CDR3: CASSPLVRGDIQYF

D: NA
size: many
J: TRBJ2-1
V: TRBV3-1
length: 15
DNA: TGTGCCAGCAGCTCTTCTGGGATTTGGGAGAATGAGCAGTTCTTC
CDR3: CASSSSGIWENEQFF

D: TRBD1
size: many
J: TRBJ2-2
V: TRBV19
length: 19
DNA: TGTGCCAGTACCCTCATCGGACAGGGGTCCAAGGGCCACACCGGGGAGCTGTTTTTT
CDR3: CASTLIGQGSKGHTGELFF

D: NA
size: many
J: TRBJ1-1
V: TRBV7-2
length: 14
DNA: TGTGCCAGCAGCTTACCCCAGGGAAGGACTGAAGCTTTCTTT
CDR3: CASSLPQGRTEAFF

D: NA
size: many
J: TRBJ2-1
V: TRBV5-1
length: 15
DNA: TGCGCCAGCAGCCCGGTAGGTAGCTCCTACAATGAGCAGTTCTTC
CDR3: CASSPVGSSYNEQFF

D: TRBD1
size: many
J: TRBJ1-2
V: TRBV5-1
length: 16
DNA: TGCGCCAGCAGCTTGGGACAGGGAGCAGCTAACGGTGGCTACACCTTC
CDR3: CASSLGQGAANGGYTF

D: NA
size: few
J: TRBJ2-1
V: TRBV19
length: 17
DNA: TGTGCCAGTAGTACCATGGACGTGTGGGGCTCCTACAATGAGCAGTTCTTC
CDR3: CASSTMDVWGSYNEQFF

D: NA
size: few
J: TRBJ1-1
V: TRBV9
length: 15
DNA: TGTGCCAGCAGCGCCCGGACTGGGGGGCACACTGAAGCTTTCTTT
CDR3: CASSARTGGHTEAFF

D: NA
size: few
J: TRBJ1-3
V: TRBV3-1
length: 14
DNA: TGTGCCAGCAGCCGGGGGGCCCCGGGCAACACCATATATTTT
CDR3: CASSRGAPGNTIYF

D: NA
size: many
J: TRBJ2-1
V: TRBV2
length: 15
DNA: TGTGCCAGCAGTACCGGGACACTTTCCTACAATGAGCAGTTCTTC
CDR3: CASSTGTLSYNEQFF

D: NA
size: many
J: TRBJ1-2
V: TRBV7-2
length: 13
DNA: TGTGCCAGCAGCTTAGCAGGGCTCTATGGCTACACCTTC
CDR3: CASSLAGLYGYTF

D: NA
size: many
J: TRBJ2-1
V: TRBV12-3/TRBV12-4
length: 11
DNA: TGTGCCAGCCGTTATTACAATGAGCAGTTCTTC
CDR3: CASRYYNEQFF

D: NA
size: many
J: TRBJ1-3
V: TRBV18
length: 15
DNA: TGTGCCAGCTCACAACGACAGGTTCAAGGAAACACCATATATTTT
CDR3: CASSQRQVQGNTIYF

D: NA
size: NA
J: TRBJ1-1
V: TRBV7-8
length: 15
DNA: TGTGCCAGCAGCTCAAACAAAGTAAAGGGTGCTGAAGCTTTCTTT
CDR3: CASSSNKVKGAEAFF

D: NA
size: many
J: TRBJ2-5
V: TRBV7-3
length: 16
DNA: TGTGCCAGCAGCTTAAACGCGGGGATGGGCCAAGAGACCCAGTACTTC
CDR3: CASSLNAGMGQETQYF

D: TRBD1
size: many
J: TRBJ1-4
V: TRBV20-1
length: 15
DNA: TGCAGTGCTAGAGACCTTCCAGGGGGCGGAGAAAAACTGTTTTTT
CDR3: CSARDLPGGGEKLFF

D: TRBD1
size: many
J: TRBJ1-5
V: TRBV12-3/TRBV12-4
length: 16
DNA: TGTGCCAGCAGTACCCATTGGGACAGGGAAAAACAGCCCCAGCATTTT
CDR3: CASSTHWDREKQPQHF

D: TRBD2
size: many
J: TRBJ2-3
V: TRBV10-3
length: 13
DNA: TGTGCCAGTAGCGGGGCAACCACAGATACGCAGTATTTT
CDR3: CASSGATTDTQYF

D: TRBD1
size: many
J: TRBJ1-2
V: TRBV5-1
length: 14
DNA: TGCGCCAGCAGTCGTGGACAGGGCAACTATGGCTACACCTTC
CDR3: CASSRGQGNYGYTF

D: TRBD1
size: medium-sized
J: TRBJ1-5
V: TRBV3-1
length: 17
DNA: TGTGCCAGCAGCCAAGGCCCGGGGACAGGAGTGAATCAGCCCCAGCATTTT
CDR3: CASSQGPGTGVNQPQHF

D: TRBD1
size: many
J: TRBJ1-1
V: TRBV7-6
length: 17
DNA: TGTGCCAGCAGTCTTAGGGTGGGGACAGGGGAGAACACTGAAGCTTTCTTT
CDR3: CASSLRVGTGENTEAFF

D: NA
size: many
J: TRBJ2-7
V: TRBV6-1
length: 14
DNA: TGTGCCAGCAATCCTTGGACGGTGGCGGGCGAGCAGTACTTC
CDR3: CASNPWTVAGEQYF

D: TRBD2
size: many
J: TRBJ2-3
V: TRBV14
length: 15
DNA: TGTGCCAGCAGCCGAGCGGGGGCCTACACAGATACGCAGTATTTT
CDR3: CASSRAGAYTDTQYF